One sample yielded the 15 T cell receptor beta chains listed below, sequenced in a study of immune reconstitution after stem cell transplant in scleroderma. One entry per CDR3 protein results from TCRdb running MiXCR on the RT-PCR reads. The sample includes around 730 distinct CDR3 sequences, approximately 8.5% seen only once; the top ten take approximately 33%. Collection took place before or after autologous hematopoietic stem cell transplantation (not recorded which). Receptors were obtained from a male donor with systemic sclerosis.

The chain is built from TRBV7-2 and TRBJ2-7; TRBD2 aligns across 9 bases. Trimming took 11 bases from V and 2 from J; bases not matched to a gene: 13. This CDR3 spans 15 amino acids. Germline CDR1 reads SGHTA; CDR2 reads FQGNSA. In DNA, the CDR3 is TGTGCCGGCAACCGCTCCGGCGGGAGGGCCTACGAGCAGTACTTC. This gives the protein CAGNRSGGRAYEQYF.

The CDR3, as DNA: TGTGCCAGCAGCCATATCATTCTGGATGGCTACACCTTC. Translating it yields CASSHIILDGYTF. The V gene is TRBV5-8, the J gene TRBJ1-2; no clear D. V was cut by 4 bases and J by 6 bases, with 13 bases left in between. The CDR3 spans 13 residues. CDR1 SGHTS and CDR2 YDEGEE come from the germline V gene.

This clonotype is deemed medium-sized. This chain joins TRBV29-1 and TRBJ1-2; TRBD1 matches 12 bases. There are 15 residues in the CDR3. The J segment lost 8 bases and the V segment lost 2 bases, leaving 9 bases of the junction unmatched. CDR1 and CDR2 from the germline V gene are SQVTM and ANQGSEA. The CDR3 nucleotides read TGCAGCGTTGAAACCGGGACAGGGGGCGCGGGCGGCTACACCTTC. It translates to CSVETGTGGAGGYTF.

This clonotype is classed as medium-sized. The V call is TRBV7-6, the J call TRBJ1-5; tentative D call: TRBD1 (5 bases). V lost 5 bases and J lost 7, with 12 bases in between. This CDR3 comprises 13 residues. Germline CDR1 SGHVS, CDR2 FNYEAQ. CDR3 sequence: CASSSGATQPQHF. In DNA form, the CDR3 reads TGTGCCAGCAGCAGTGGGGCCACGCAGCCCCAGCATTTT.

This clonotype ranks as medium-sized. The V gene is TRBV20-1, the J gene TRBJ2-7, with D perhaps TRBD1 or TRBD2 (5 bases each). Germline V gene sequence: CDR1 DFQATT, CDR2 SNEGSKA (reference sequence). With 0 bases removed from V and 3 bases from J, the gap between germline ends came to 15 bases. The CDR3 is made up of 15 amino acids. The CDR3 spells CSARDGTNARYEQYF. Here the CDR3 DNA reads TGCAGTGCTAGAGACGGGACCAACGCTCGCTACGAGCAGTACTTC.

This clonotype is deemed large (0.1 to 1%). The chain links TRBV7-2 to TRBJ2-3, with D perhaps matching TRBD2 (5 bases). V shed 6 bases and J shed 0 bases, with 10 bases lying between them. Germline V gives CDR1 SGHTA, CDR2 FQGNSA. This CDR3 spans 14 amino acids. CDR3 nucleotide sequence: TGTGCCAGCAGTCCGACTACTAGCACAGATACGCAGTATTTT. Its translation is CASSPTTSTDTQYF.

By sample share, this clonotype is medium-sized. The J gene is TRBJ2-1, the V gene TRBV29-1; 8 bases line up with TRBD1. The CDR3 is 13 amino acids. With 7 bases clipped from V and 9 bases from J, the junction kept 11 bases outside the gene matches. Germline V gives CDR1 SQVTM, CDR2 ANQGSEA. The CDR3 spells CSASGTGWGEQFF. The CDR3 coding sequence is TGCAGCGCGTCCGGGACAGGATGGGGTGAGCAGTTCTTC.

By frequency in the sample, this clonotype is medium-sized. The V call is TRBV27, the J call TRBJ1-1; D ambiguous. In germline, CDR1 is MNHEY, CDR2 SMNVEV (reference sequence). Trimming pared 1 base from V and 3 bases from J, leaving 6 bases between. The CDR3 loop spans 13 amino acids. The CDR3 loop is CASSLWGDTEAFF. DNA for the CDR3: TGTGCCAGCAGTTTATGGGGTGACACTGAAGCTTTCTTT.

This clonotype is deemed medium-sized. The chain is built from TRBV10-2 and TRBJ2-7; the D call may be TRBD1 or TRBD2 (5 bases each). The CDR3 runs 13 residues. The germline CDR1 and CDR2 sequences are WSHSY and SAAADI. V lost 7 bases and J lost 1, with 11 bases in between. The CDR3 sequence: CASNWGTSYEQYF. CDR3 in DNA: TGCGCCAGCAATTGGGGGACGTCCTACGAGCAGTACTTC.

By frequency in the sample, this clonotype is medium-sized. This sequence joins TRBV5-1 and TRBJ2-5; 9 nucleotides agree with TRBD2. The junction had 6 bases not matched to a gene; V was cut back by 5 bases and J by 4 bases. CDR3 length equals 14 residues. Germline V gene sequence: CDR1 SGHRS, CDR2 YFSETQ. The CDR3 protein is CASSPLAGTETQYF. The CDR3 DNA is TGCGCCAGCAGTCCGCTAGCGGGGACAGAGACCCAGTACTTC. The full variable domain, rest sourced from reference TRBV5-1 and TRBJ2-5, is KAGVTQTPRYLIKTRGQQVTLSCSPISGHRSVSWYQQTPGQGLQFLFEYFSETQRNKGNFPGRFSGRQFSNSRSEMNVSTLELGDSALYLCASSPLAGTETQYFGPGTRLLVL.

This clonotype is classed as large. CDR3 coding DNA: TGTGCCAGCAGCCTAAATAGGGGGCTGGGGGATACGCAGTATTTT. Its protein product is CASSLNRGLGDTQYF. The chain combines TRBV11-3 with TRBJ2-3; TRBD1 matches 7 bases. V lost 5 bases, J lost 6 bases, and 11 bases stayed unmatched. There are 15 residues in the CDR3. CDR1 is SGHNT, CDR2 YENEEA, per germline.

This clonotype is labeled as medium-sized (0.01 to 0.1%). V gene TRBV6-2 or TRBV6-3 combines with J gene TRBJ2-4, with D unresolved. V dropped 2 bases and J dropped 7 bases, with 3 bases sitting between them. The CDR3 is made up of 11 amino acids. Per germline, CDR1 MNHEY and CDR2 SVGEGT. The CDR3 spells CASSYGNIQYF. CDR3 sequence (DNA): TGTGCCAGCAGTTACGGGAACATTCAGTACTTC.

This clonotype has only a few counts. The genes are TRBV10-1 and TRBJ2-2; TRBD2 aligns across 8 bases. Germline V gives CDR1 WNHNN, CDR2 SYGVQD (reference sequence). This CDR3 has 14 residues. J gave up 5 bases and V 5 bases, and 4 bases lay outside the gene matches. CDR3 DNA: TGCGCCAGCAGTCCGGGAGGGGCTACCGGGGAGCTGTTTTTT. Protein: CASSPGGATGELFF.

V gene TRBV19 combines with J gene TRBJ2-4, with D possibly TRBD2 on 6 matching bases. The V gene lost 7 bases and the J gene lost 6 bases, with 13 bases spanning the gap. The CDR3 is 13 amino acids. Germline-derived CDR1 and CDR2 are LNHDA and SQIVND (reference sequence). The CDR3 bases are TGTGCCAGTAAGGAGGGAGGCGGAAACATTCAGTACTTC. Amino acids: CASKEGGGNIQYF.

This clonotype is labeled as large (0.1 to 1%). The chain has TRBV4-2 and TRBJ2-7; D possibly uses TRBD1 or TRBD2 (5 bases each). This CDR3 comprises 15 residues. Germline CDR1 reads LGHNA; CDR2 reads YNFKEQ. V was clipped by 4 bases and J by 5 bases, with 18 bases between them. The CDR3 DNA is TGTGCCAGCAGCCCCCGGGACGGTCATATAGACGAGCAGTACTTC. Protein sequence: CASSPRDGHIDEQYF.